Sequencing of this T cell receptor (beta chain) was carried out in a study of T-cell reconstitution after alpha-beta-depleted transplantation in children listed by TCRdb under 2016. For the wider study: T-cell immune reconstitution after TCRalphabeta/CD19-depleted allogeneic hematopoietic cell transplantation in children was quantitatively tracked in the study by means of TCR repertoire profiling. Paper-wide results and their limitations: Hyperexpanded clone frequencies declined over subsequent months; after one year, T-cell counts and TCRbeta diversity were mostly attributed to newly produced T cells. About two months after transplant, the apparently early recovery of alphabetaT-cell counts reportedly depended on just several hundred clones that had expanded rapidly and came from non-depleted graft cells. In some patients, the high TCRbeta diversity seen at day 60 was put down to recipient T cells and intrathymic progenitors that had survived conditioning.

Library prep was done by PCR. TCRdb records Illumina HiSeq 2500 as the sequencer. TCR library preparation used molecular barcoding, with unique molecular identifiers applied to normalize quantification of the TCRbeta repertoire. TCRdb took the public reads, trimmed them with fastp at Q25, ran MiXCR for clone calling and kept in-frame beta chains. Every CDR3 protein is listed once, alongside the most common genes and DNA of its rows. The sample profile shows 700,000 or so distinct CDR3 sequences; around 13% of them were found once. Roughly 0.77% of the sample goes to the ten largest clones. The sample's treatment or condition label, decoded: allogeneic hematopoietic cell transplantation with graft depleted of TCRalphabeta T cells and CD19 B cells. TCRalphabeta/CD19-depleted allogeneic hematopoietic cell grafts were given to the transplant recipients, all of whom were children. This clonotype was recorded many times. Its antigen is still unknown. The input lacks base qualities; no much larger clone sits a single base away.

Source: PBMCs, taken before TCRalphabeta/CD19-depleted stem cell transplant. This receptor was identified in a girl aged 2 to 10 with congenital amegakaryocytic thrombocytopenia, due to receive a stem cell transplant.

The CDR3 protein is CSARDWKIEGTDTQYF. The nucleotide sequence is TGCAGTGCTAGAGATTGGAAAATCGAGGGGACAGATACGCAGTATTTT. Here the chain combines TRBV20-1 and TRBJ2-3, with the D assignment possibly TRBD1 or TRBD2, given 5 matching bases for each. Counted from cysteine to phenylalanine, this CDR3 has 16 amino acids. The kept DNA is CDR3 alone, 48 bases in frame from the first base. Deletion took 0 bases off V and 3 bases off J, with a span of 16 bases between the germline ends. The germline V gene (reference sequence) gives CDR1 as DFQATT and CDR2 as SNEGSKA.